These T cell receptor beta chains were read from a single sample in a study of technical replicates of blood from several donors. Sequencing used immunoSEQ multiplex PCR; TCRdb keeps in-frame clones, though not all of them. The sample records under 85,000 clones, around 92% being singletons. The sequenced material came from T cells isolated from PBMCs. These receptors were obtained from a human donor in good health. Each CDR3 is given with its conserved first and last residue. The D gene is left open where the match is weak. The size of a clone is reported for some rows only, either as once, few or many, or as a class for expanded clones.

v_gene	d_gene	j_gene	abundance	CDR3aa	CDR3nt
TRBV6-5	-	TRBJ2-3	-	CASSYFGTDTQYF	TGTGCCAGCAGTTACTTCGGCACAGATACGCAGTATTTT
TRBV2	-	TRBJ2-7	-	CASTKRDRLKEQYF	TGTGCCAGCACCAAGCGGGACAGGTTAAAAGAGCAGTACTTC
TRBV6-1	-	TRBJ1-5	-	CASSASVVVNQPQHF	TGTGCCAGCAGCGCCTCGGTCGTTGTTAATCAGCCCCAGCATTTT
TRBV5-1	TRBD2	TRBJ2-7	-	CASSWAGGTSGYEQYF	TGCGCCAGCAGCTGGGCGGGTGGGACTAGCGGTTACGAGCAGTACTTC
TRBV7-9	-	TRBJ1-1	-	CASSLASGIEAFF	TGTGCCAGCAGCTTAGCGTCAGGGATTGAAGCTTTCTTT
TRBV11-2	TRBD2	TRBJ2-2	-	CASSLLSGGNTGELFF	TGTGCCAGCAGCTTACTGAGCGGGGGGAACACCGGGGAGCTGTTTTTT
TRBV5-6	-	TRBJ2-7	-	CASRGVREAGAYEQYF	TGTGCCAGCAGGGGGGTTAGGGAGGCCGGGGCCTACGAGCAGTACTTC
TRBV5-1	-	TRBJ1-5	-	CASSLAGSNQPQHF	TGCGCCAGCAGCTTAGCAGGAAGCAATCAGCCCCAGCATTTT
TRBV5-4	-	TRBJ2-2	-	CASSWGQEDTGELFF	TGTGCCAGCAGCTGGGGGCAGGAGGACACCGGGGAGCTGTTTTTT
TRBV5-1	TRBD1	TRBJ2-1	-	CASSLRGLDEQFF	TGCGCCAGCAGCTTGAGGGGGCTGGATGAGCAGTTCTTC
TRBV19	TRBD2	TRBJ2-7	once	CASSKSKAGGYLGYEQYF	TGTGCCAGTAGCAAATCTAAAGCGGGAGGTTACTTAGGTTACGAGCAGTACTTC
TRBV28	TRBD1	TRBJ1-5	-	CASNPDRGNQPQHF	TGTGCCAGCAATCCCGACAGGGGCAATCAGCCCCAGCATTTT
TRBV11-2	TRBD1	TRBJ2-5	-	CASTGQGETQYF	TGTGCCAGCACCGGACAGGGCGAGACCCAGTACTTC
TRBV6-1	TRBD1	TRBJ1-5	-	CASSGGTAINQPQHF	TGTGCCAGCAGTGGTGGGACAGCAATAAATCAGCCCCAGCATTTT
TRBV7-9	TRBD1	TRBJ1-4	-	CASIEVGQGNEKLFF	TGTGCCAGCATCGAAGTGGGACAGGGGAACGAAAAACTGTTTTTT
TRBV19	-	TRBJ2-2	-	CASIRRVNTGELFF	TGTGCCAGTATTCGCAGGGTCAACACCGGGGAGCTGTTTTTT
TRBV28	TRBD2	TRBJ2-3	once	CASSSAGRFGTQYF	TGTGCCAGCAGCTCAGCGGGGCGCTTTGGTACGCAGTATTTT
TRBV7-2	-	TRBJ1-1	few	CASSLAMESNTEAFF	TGTGCCAGCAGCTTAGCTATGGAGTCGAACACTGAAGCTTTCTTT
TRBV4-3	-	TRBJ2-3	-	CASSQVWGGMAGGTDTQYF	TGCGCCAGCAGCCAAGTCTGGGGTGGGATGGCCGGGGGCACAGATACGCAGTATTTT
TRBV28	TRBD1	TRBJ2-3	-	CASSFDRVGTDTQYF	TGTGCCAGCAGTTTCGACAGGGTCGGCACAGATACGCAGTATTTT
TRBV27	TRBD1	TRBJ2-7	-	CASSLQGWGSYEQYF	TGTGCCAGCTCCTTACAGGGGTGGGGATCCTACGAGCAGTACTTC
TRBV10-3	-	TRBJ2-3	once	CAISETDTQYF	TGTGCCATCAGTGAGACTGATACGCAGTATTTT
TRBV11-1	-	TRBJ1-1	few	CASSPLMNTEAFF	TGTGCCAGCAGCCCGCTAATGAACACTGAAGCTTTCTTT
TRBV6-6	-	TRBJ1-4	-	CASSYSMVMNLEKLFF	TGTGCCAGCAGTTATAGTATGGTCATGAATTTAGAAAAACTGTTTTTT
TRBV7-8	-	TRBJ2-2	-	CASSYRPGTSFLENTGELFF	TGTGCCAGCAGCTATCGGCCCGGGACATCCTTTCTCGAGAACACCGGGGAGCTGTTTTTT
TRBV4-1	-	TRBJ2-1	-	CASSPLGQQNNEQFF	TGCGCCAGCAGCCCTCTTGGACAGCAAAACAATGAGCAGTTCTTC
TRBV9	-	TRBJ2-1	-	CASSVGGGAAYNEQFF	TGTGCCAGCAGCGTAGGTGGTGGGGCTGCTTACAATGAGCAGTTCTTC
TRBV19	-	TRBJ2-3	-	CASSTSRERDTQYF	TGTGCCAGTAGTACTAGCCGAGAGCGGGATACGCAGTATTTT
TRBV2	-	TRBJ1-1	-	CASSNAEAFF	TGTGCCAGCTCTAACGCTGAAGCTTTCTTT
TRBV27	-	TRBJ2-5	-	CASGERGETQYF	TGTGCCAGCGGGGAAAGGGGGGAGACCCAGTACTTC
TRBV6-5	-	TRBJ2-2	-	CASSSLSDGSYGELFF	TGTGCCAGCAGTTCCCTATCTGACGGGTCTTACGGGGAGCTGTTTTTT
TRBV9	TRBD2	TRBJ2-1	-	CASSVVGLAGEEQFF	TGTGCCAGCAGCGTAGTGGGACTAGCGGGAGAAGAGCAGTTCTTC
TRBV27	-	TRBJ2-2	-	CASSLTPPISGELFF	TGTGCCAGCAGCCTAACCCCCCCTATTAGTGGGGAGCTGTTTTTT
TRBV18	-	TRBJ2-1	-	CASSPETRVYNEQFF	TGTGCCAGCTCACCAGAGACTAGAGTATACAATGAGCAGTTCTTC
TRBV6-5	TRBD2	TRBJ2-1	-	CASRRGTSGYNEQFF	TGTGCCAGCAGACGCGGGACTAGCGGATACAATGAGCAGTTCTTC
TRBV21-1	-	TRBJ1-5	-	CASSAGAGGYSNQPQHF	TGTGCCAGCAGCGCAGGGGCCGGGGGGTATAGCAATCAGCCCCAGCATTTT
TRBV4-1	TRBD2	TRBJ2-3	-	CASSQLAGAFSVADTQYF	TGCGCCAGCAGCCAACTAGCGGGAGCGTTCTCAGTGGCAGATACGCAGTATTTT
TRBV20-1	-	TRBJ1-1	-	CSAWGGTEAFF	TGCAGTGCTTGGGGAGGGACTGAAGCTTTCTTT
TRBV18	TRBD1	TRBJ2-7	-	CASSPPKGQPSSYEQYF	TGTGCCAGCTCACCACCGAAGGGACAGCCGAGCTCCTACGAGCAGTACTTC
TRBV16	TRBD1	TRBJ1-2	-	CASSQWDRAIKDGYTF	TGTGCCAGCAGCCAATGGGACAGGGCCATTAAAGATGGCTACACCTTC
TRBV27	-	TRBJ1-2	-	CASSLIGTNYGYTF	TGTGCCAGCAGTTTAATTGGGACAAATTATGGCTACACCTTC
TRBV4-2	TRBD1	TRBJ1-1	once	CASSHFTGTGKTEAFF	TGTGCCAGCAGCCATTTTACCGGGACAGGGAAGACTGAAGCTTTCTTT
TRBV7-9	TRBD1	TRBJ2-1	-	CASRYTTGQGPDEQFF	TGTGCCAGCAGATATACGACGGGACAGGGGCCGGATGAGCAGTTCTTC
TRBV6-1	-	TRBJ2-7	-	CASSTYEQYF	TGTGCCAGCTCAACCTACGAGCAGTACTTC
TRBV5-1	-	TRBJ1-1	-	CASSLVALNTEAFF	TGCGCCAGCAGCTTGGTAGCTTTGAACACTGAAGCTTTCTTT
TRBV6-5	TRBD1	TRBJ2-7	-	CASSLGQGRYEQYF	TGTGCCAGCAGTCTGGGACAGGGGCGCTACGAGCAGTACTTC
TRBV6-5	TRBD1	TRBJ2-1	once	CASMTGPNEQFF	TGTGCCAGCATGACAGGGCCAAATGAGCAGTTCTTC
TRBV29-1	TRBD1	TRBJ1-1	-	CSVRDRGGGMNTEAFF	TGCAGCGTGCGGGACAGGGGCGGGGGAATGAACACTGAAGCTTTCTTT
TRBV30	TRBD1	TRBJ2-7	-	CAWNRQGGYEQYF	TGTGCCTGGAATCGACAGGGTGGGTACGAGCAGTACTTC
TRBV30	TRBD1	TRBJ1-5	-	CAWSLYGTGGFGNQPQHF	TGTGCCTGGAGTTTATACGGGACAGGGGGCTTCGGCAATCAGCCCCAGCATTTT
TRBV7-2	TRBD1	TRBJ2-7	-	CASSTGQGYEQYF	TGTGCCAGCAGTACGGGACAGGGATACGAGCAGTACTTC
TRBV4-3	TRBD2	TRBJ2-7	-	CASSQMSGGAYEQYF	TGCGCCAGCAGCCAGATGAGCGGGGGTGCTTACGAGCAGTACTTC
TRBV19	TRBD1	TRBJ1-5	few	CASMDRGGQPQHF	TGTGCCAGTATGGACAGGGGCGGACAGCCCCAGCATTTT
TRBV28	TRBD1	TRBJ1-1	-	CASSTPSYRGTEAFF	TGTGCCAGCAGTACCCCAAGTTACAGGGGCACTGAAGCTTTCTTT
TRBV4-1	-	TRBJ2-1	-	CASSQAISLVPHEQFF	TGCGCCAGCAGCCAAGCCATTAGCCTTGTTCCCCATGAGCAGTTCTTC
TRBV5-4	-	TRBJ2-1	-	CASSLVGLEQFF	TGTGCCAGCAGCTTAGTGGGCCTCGAGCAGTTCTTC
TRBV4-3	TRBD2	TRBJ2-1	-	CASSQGGRGHNEQFF	TGCGCCAGCAGCCAAGGCGGGAGAGGCCACAATGAGCAGTTCTTC